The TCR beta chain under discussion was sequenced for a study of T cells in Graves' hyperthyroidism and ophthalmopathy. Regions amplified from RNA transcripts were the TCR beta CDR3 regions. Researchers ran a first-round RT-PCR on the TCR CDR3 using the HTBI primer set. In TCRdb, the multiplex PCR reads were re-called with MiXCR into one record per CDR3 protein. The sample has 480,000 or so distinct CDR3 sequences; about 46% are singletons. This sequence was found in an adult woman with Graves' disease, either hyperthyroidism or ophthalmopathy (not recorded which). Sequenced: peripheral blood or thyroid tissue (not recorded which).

The CDR3 region has the DNA TGTGCCACCAGCCTCCCGGAGGCTCACAATCAGCCCCAGCATTTT. Protein: CATSLPEAHNQPQHF. The chain couples TRBV15 to TRBJ1-5; D gene ambiguous. Per germline, CDR1 LNHNV and CDR2 YYDKDF (reference sequence). V was pared by 5 bases and J by 3 bases, with 14 bases between. The CDR3 is made up of 15 amino acids.